This T cell receptor (beta chain) was sequenced in a study of T cell changes during pregnancy in multiple sclerosis. CDR3 length: 15 residues. V was trimmed by 5 bases and J by 1 base, leaving 14 bases between them. From germline, CDR1 is SNHLY and CDR2 FYNNEI. TCRdb's table, derived via immunoSEQ multiplex PCR, lists solely in-frame clones and lacks some. The data show around 51,000 clones, 93% seen once. The J gene is TRBJ1-1, the V gene TRBV2; possible D gene TRBD1, 6 bases. This specimen was peripheral blood, taken in the second trimester of pregnancy. This sequence was found in a female donor with multiple sclerosis, enrolled in a pregnancy study. The CDR3 loop reads CASSNGTRPNTEAFF. In nucleotides, the CDR3 is TGTGCCAGCAGTAATGGGACACGGCCGAACACTGAAGCTTTCTTT.